These T cell receptor beta chains were read from a single sample in a study of graft-versus-host responses after intestinal transplantation. These receptors lack a known antigen. Clones were read by immunoSEQ multiplex PCR, and TCRdb kept only the in-frame ones, dropping some. This table has some 85,000 clones, 85% to 95% appearing once. The sequenced sample was unstimulated CD8+ T cells sorted from spleen or lymph node cells, obtained before transplant. Receptor source: a human donor who was the organ donor for an intestinal transplant. CDR3s include the opening cysteine and the closing phenylalanine or tryptophan.

j_call,v_call,cdr3_aa
TRBJ1-4,TRBV7-9,CASSLEEGAQEKLFF
TRBJ1-6,TRBV27,CASSPGIRPYNSPLHF
TRBJ1-5,TRBV27,CASSPSQGDSNQPQHF
TRBJ2-3,TRBV19,CARTGGLTQYF
TRBJ2-7,TRBV7-9,CASSLGQGTKYF
TRBJ2-5,TRBV5-1,CASSLGGTGAQYF
TRBJ2-1,TRBV2,CASSMDRDRGGNEQFF
TRBJ1-1,TRBV6-5,CASSYGASATEAFF
TRBJ2-3,TRBV9,CASSALWQGQSADTQYF
TRBJ2-2,TRBV4-2,CASSHTGLDTGELFF
TRBJ1-5,TRBV7-9,CASSSGTGNQPQHF
TRBJ2-1,TRBV7-2,CASSPRVVSYNEQFF
TRBJ2-7,TRBV6-6,CASKYRTSGAHYEQYF
TRBJ1-4,TRBV7-9,CASSPNADRVSREKLFF